What follows are 14 T cell receptor beta chains derived from one specimen sequenced in a study of CD4 T cells in relation to SARS-CoV-2 and coronaviruses. These TCRs' antigens remain unknown. Using immunoSEQ multiplex PCR, the repertoire was profiled, and TCRdb retains in-frame clones only, with some absent. The sample includes approximately 41,000 clones, about three quarters of them seen just once. The sample comprised memory CD4+ T cells from PBMCs, cultured in vitro. Source of these receptors: an adult with COVID-19.

The V and J genes are TRBV7-9 and TRBJ2-2, with unresolved D. The CDR3 totals 14 residues. Trimming left V 2 bases short and J 0 bases short, with 4 bases between. Germline CDR1 SEHNR, CDR2 FQNEAQ (reference sequence). The CDR3 DNA is TGTGCCAGCAGCTTACTAGCGAACACCGGGGAGCTGTTTTTT. It is translated as CASSLLANTGELFF.

The chain has TRBV2 and TRBJ1-1; possibly TRBD1 for D (5 bases). Germline CDR1 is SNHLY and CDR2 is FYNNEI. This CDR3 contains 12 residues. Trimming cost V 6 bases and J 11 bases, with 16 bases left between them. CDR3 sequence (DNA): TGTGCCAGCAGGGAAAGGGGTATGAGGGCTTTCTTT. Residues: CASRERGMRAFF. Combining the CDR3 with reference TRBV2 and TRBJ1-1 gives the whole variable domain EPEVTQTPSHQVTQMGQEVILRCVPISNHLYFYWYRQILGQKVEFLVSFYNNEISEKSEIFDDQFSVERPDGSNFTLKIRSTKLEDSAMYFCASRERGMRAFFGQGTRLTVV.

The chain carries TRBV6-1 and TRBJ2-5; TRBD1 matches at 11 bases. The V gene's germline CDR1 is MNHNS and CDR2 SASEGT. The CDR3 runs to 15 residues. V dropped 2 bases and J dropped 4; count of bases not matched to a gene: 3. CDR3 bases: TGTGCCAGCAGTGAATTAGGGACAGGGGGAGAGACCCAGTACTTC. It encodes CASSELGTGGETQYF.

The chain links TRBV28 to TRBJ2-7, with D perhaps assigned TRBD1 or TRBD2 (6 bases each). This CDR3 comprises 14 residues. With 6 bases removed from V and 5 bases from J, the gap between germline ends came to 17 bases. Germline CDR1 is MDHEN and CDR2 is SYDVKM. For the CDR3, the DNA is TGTGCCAGCAGGCTACCGGGGGCGCGCCACGAGCAGTACTTC. Translating it yields CASRLPGARHEQYF.

This clone was detected only a few times. The chain combines TRBV16 with TRBJ1-2; possible D gene TRBD1, 6 bases. V was trimmed by 4 bases and J by 8 bases, leaving 23 bases between them. The CDR3 loop spans 16 amino acids. Germline values: CDR1 KGHSY, CDR2 FQNENV. The CDR3 coding sequence is TGTGCCAGCAGCCTCCGGACAGTTGGTGGTATGGGGGGCTACACCTTC. Amino acid sequence: CASSLRTVGGMGGYTF.

The CDR3 nucleotides read TGTGCCAGCAGGAGGGGCACAGGGGGCCTAAATTCACCCCTCCACTTT. It codes for CASRRGTGGLNSPLHF. The chain recombines TRBV6-6 with TRBJ1-6; 9 bases agree with TRBD1. Trimming at V came to 6 bases and at J to 7 bases, leaving 10 bases not matched to a gene. The germline CDR1 and CDR2 sequences are MNHNY and SVGAGI (reference sequence). This CDR3 has 16 amino acids.

This sequence joins TRBV2 and TRBJ1-2; 7 bases map to TRBD1. The CDR3 length is 14 residues. Germline V gives CDR1 SNHLY, CDR2 FYNNEI. Unmatched junction bases numbered 9, after V lost 7 bases and J lost 4 bases. The DNA of the CDR3 is TGTGCCAGCATTAGACAGGGTCGAGGCTATGGCTACACCTTC. Its protein product is CASIRQGRGYGYTF.

The chain links TRBV27 to TRBJ1-2; 9 bases agree with TRBD1. V was pared by 2 bases and J by 5 bases, with 9 bases of the junction left unmatched. The CDR3 contains 16 residues. CDR1 and CDR2 from the germline V gene are MNHEY and SMNVEV (reference sequence). The CDR3 loop is CASSLVGTGGGYGYTF. The CDR3 DNA reads as TGTGCCAGCAGTTTAGTCGGAACAGGGGGCGGGTATGGCTACACCTTC.

The gene calls are TRBV9 and TRBJ2-3; D might be TRBD2 (6 bases). Trimming pared 5 bases from V and 3 bases from J, leaving 13 bases between. The V gene's germline CDR1 is SGDLS and CDR2 YYNGEE. The CDR3 extends over 14 amino acids. CDR3 residues: CASRSGSGTDTQYF. The CDR3 DNA sequence: TGTGCCAGCAGGTCCGGGAGTGGTACAGATACGCAGTATTTT.

The CDR3 DNA sequence: TGTGCCAGCAGCTTAATGGGCGGGACCTACAATGAGCAGTTCTTC. It encodes CASSLMGGTYNEQFF. The chain joins TRBV7-3 to TRBJ2-1; D possibly corresponds to TRBD2 (6 bases). Germline CDR1 SGHTA, CDR2 FQGTGA. There are 15 residues in the CDR3. The V gene lost 1 base and the J gene lost 2 bases, with 9 bases spanning the gap.

V and J are TRBV4-2 and TRBJ2-3, with no clear D. Germline loops: CDR1 LGHNA, CDR2 YNFKEQ. V lost 1 base and J 9 bases, leaving 8 bases between the germline ends. This CDR3 has 12 amino acids. The CDR3 DNA reads TGTGCCAGCAGCCAAGCGACTCCCACGCAGTATTTT. It codes for CASSQATPTQYF.

The genes are TRBV21-1 and TRBJ2-1. TRBV21-1 constitutes a pseudogene. CDR3 length equals 12 residues. CDR3 residues: CASGSSYNEQFF. In DNA form, the CDR3 reads TGTGCCAGCGGAAGCTCCTACAATGAGCAGTTCTTC.

This rearrangement joins TRBV10-3 to TRBJ2-7; 9 bases fit TRBD1. Germline lookup yields CDR1 ENHRY and CDR2 SYGVKD. V was pared by 7 bases and J by 5 bases, with 6 bases of the junction left unmatched. The CDR3 covers 13 residues. This CDR3 is CAIKGTGLNEQYF. As DNA, the CDR3 is TGTGCCATCAAGGGGACAGGGCTGAACGAGCAGTACTTC.

This rearrangement joins TRBV28 to TRBJ1-5; D not resolved. V gave up 5 bases and J gave up 1 base, with 12 bases separating them. CDR3 length: 15 residues. CDR1 and CDR2 from the germline V gene are MDHEN and SYDVKM. The CDR3 DNA follows: TGTGCCAGCAGTACCCCGTCCCAGAGCAATCAGCCCCAGCATTTT. This translates into CASSTPSQSNQPQHF.